The clone carrying this TCR beta chain was counted only a few times. Its antigen remains unidentified. Indicated treatment: oral pan-JAK inhibitor, 5-10 mg twice daily. Alopecia areata patients provided lesional scalp punch biopsies and peripheral blood, both collected for the study. This record belongs to a study of CD8+ T cells in alopecia areata. Study-level background: The protocol delivered tofacitinib for 6 to 18 months, then withdrew it for 6 months. Among treated patients, severity was scored by affected scalp area percentage.

cDNA prepared by RNA extraction and subsequent reverse transcription served as the template for sequencing. Repertoires were generated with immunoSEQ multiplex PCR, while TCRdb's copy carries only in-frame clones and drops some. The sample contains roughly 230,000 clones, over 40% of which appear only once. The CDR3 sequence is 13 residues long. Trimming removed 4 bases from V and 3 bases from J, with 13 bases in between. Germline CDR1 is GTSNPN and CDR2 is SVGIG (reference sequence). General study findings and limits: Expanded CD8+ clones among the top 100, as well as scalp clonality, were significantly decreased by tofacitinib.

This clonotype was sampled from a human donor with alopecia areata. The sample consisted of CD4+ T cells sorted from blood, taken around week 37, from a patient treated with tofacitinib. V usage is TRBV30 and J usage is TRBJ2-7; D is unclear. CDR3 DNA sequence: TGTGCCTGGAATCCTGAGGAAAACTACGAGCAGTACTTC. This codes for CAWNPEENYEQYF.